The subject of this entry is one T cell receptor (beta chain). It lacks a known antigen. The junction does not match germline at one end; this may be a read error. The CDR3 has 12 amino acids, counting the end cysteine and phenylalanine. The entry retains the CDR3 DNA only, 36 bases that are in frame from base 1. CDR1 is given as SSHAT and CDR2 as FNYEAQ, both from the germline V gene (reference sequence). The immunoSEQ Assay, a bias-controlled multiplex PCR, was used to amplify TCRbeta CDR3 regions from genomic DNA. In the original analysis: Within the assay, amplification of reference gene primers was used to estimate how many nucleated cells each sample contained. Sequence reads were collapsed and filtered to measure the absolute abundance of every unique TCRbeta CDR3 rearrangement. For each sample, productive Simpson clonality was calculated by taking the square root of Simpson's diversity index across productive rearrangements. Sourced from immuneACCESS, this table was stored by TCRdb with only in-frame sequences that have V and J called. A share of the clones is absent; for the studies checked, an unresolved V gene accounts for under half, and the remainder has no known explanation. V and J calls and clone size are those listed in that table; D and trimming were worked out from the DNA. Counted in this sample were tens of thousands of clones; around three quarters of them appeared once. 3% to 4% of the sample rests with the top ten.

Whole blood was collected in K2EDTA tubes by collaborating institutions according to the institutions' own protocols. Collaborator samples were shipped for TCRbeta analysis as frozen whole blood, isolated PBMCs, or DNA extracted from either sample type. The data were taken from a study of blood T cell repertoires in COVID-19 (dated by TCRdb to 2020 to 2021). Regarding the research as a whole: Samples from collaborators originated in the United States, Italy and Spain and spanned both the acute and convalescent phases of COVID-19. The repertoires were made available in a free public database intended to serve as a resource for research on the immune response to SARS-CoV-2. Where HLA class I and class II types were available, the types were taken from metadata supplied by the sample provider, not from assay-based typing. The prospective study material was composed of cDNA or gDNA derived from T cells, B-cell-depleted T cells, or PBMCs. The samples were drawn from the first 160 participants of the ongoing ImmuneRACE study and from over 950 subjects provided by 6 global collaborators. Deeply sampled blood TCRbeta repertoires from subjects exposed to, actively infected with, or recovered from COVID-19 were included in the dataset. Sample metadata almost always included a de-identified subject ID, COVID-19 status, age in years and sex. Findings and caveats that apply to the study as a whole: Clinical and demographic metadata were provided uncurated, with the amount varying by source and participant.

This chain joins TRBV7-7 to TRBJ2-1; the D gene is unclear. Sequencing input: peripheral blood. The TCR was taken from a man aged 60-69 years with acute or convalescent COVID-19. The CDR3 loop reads CASSPFGNEQFF. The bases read TGTGCTAGCAGCCCGTTCGGCAATGAGCAGTTCTTC.